Below, 5 T cell receptor beta chains from the same sample are listed, as sequenced in a study of beta chain features in type 1 diabetes. The whole isolated RNA underwent reverse transcription, so sequencing captured expressed TCRB transcripts. TCRdb's table, derived via immunoSEQ multiplex PCR, lists solely in-frame clones and lacks some. This sample has about 260,000 clones, with around 68% found just once. The sequenced material came from naive CD4+ T cells from blood. These receptors all come from a man aged 30-40 years in good health.

Only a few counts were recorded for this clone. J is TRBJ2-3 and V is TRBV6-5; D call uncertain. Trimming stripped 5 bases from V and 8 bases from J, with 11 bases between. Germline V gene lookup returns CDR1 MNHEY and CDR2 SVGAGI. CDR3 length equals 12 residues. In DNA form, the CDR3 reads TGTGCCAGCAGTCAACATCTGGGTACGCAGTATTTT. It encodes CASSQHLGTQYF.

This chain uses TRBV6-5 with TRBJ2-3, with D possibly called TRBD1 or TRBD2 (5 bases each). Germline V gene data show CDR1 as MNHEY and CDR2 as SVGAGI. V gave up 10 bases and J gave up 0 bases, with 11 bases separating them. This CDR3 has 13 amino acids. CDR3 DNA: TGTGCCACCTCCCGGGACAGCACAGATACGCAGTATTTT. It translates to CATSRDSTDTQYF.

The chain recombines TRBV6-5 with TRBJ1-4, with no clear D. Trimming removed 5 bases at V and 6 bases at J, with 13 bases between. Germline assignment: CDR1 MNHEY and CDR2 SVGAGI. CDR3 size: 14 residues. The CDR3 nucleotides are TGTGCCAGCAGTCGCGGACGGTCGGATGAAAAACTGTTTTTT. Translating gives CASSRGRSDEKLFF.

CDR3 nucleotides: TGTGCCAGCAGGGGACTAGACAATGAGCAGTTCTTC. Translating it yields CASRGLDNEQFF. The chain recombines TRBV2 with TRBJ2-1; 8 nucleotides align to TRBD2. Germline loops: CDR1 SNHLY, CDR2 FYNNEI. The CDR3 runs to 12 residues. The ends lost 6 bases at V and 5 bases at J; junction bases unmatched: 0.

To note about this clone: A junction boundary mismatches the germline segment, possibly from a read error. The chain is built from TRBV2 and TRBJ2-7, with D unresolved. The germline gives CDR1 SNHLY, CDR2 FYNNEI. This CDR3 is built from 10 residues. The CDR3: CASSDPQYRF. The DNA of the CDR3 is TGTGCCAGCAGTGACCCTCAATATAGATTC.